These 32 T cell receptor beta chains were sequenced from one sample in a study of blood T cell repertoires in COVID-19. Clones were read by immunoSEQ multiplex PCR, and TCRdb kept only the in-frame ones, dropping some. Of about 140,000 clones in the sample, around 79% were seen once. Sequenced: PBMCs or T cells enriched from blood (not recorded which). The receptors derive from a woman aged 45-65 years who had recovered from COVID-19.

This clone has only one observation. The chain carries TRBV6-5 and TRBJ2-7; 9 nucleotides agree with TRBD1. The CDR3 is 14 residues long. In germline, CDR1 is MNHEY, CDR2 SVGAGI. Germline trimming cut 11 bases from V and 1 base from J; bases unmatched to any gene: 9. CDR3 in amino acids: CASRGDRVSYEQYF. In DNA, the CDR3 is TGTGCCTCGAGGGGGGACAGGGTGTCCTACGAGCAGTACTTC.

The chain combines TRBV5-1 with TRBJ1-2; D may be TRBD1 (6 bases). V was clipped by 5 bases and J by 8 bases, with 19 bases between them. The CDR3 runs 14 residues. Germline loops: CDR1 SGHRS, CDR2 YFSETQ. The CDR3 here is CASSQAGATRGYTF. The CDR3 nucleotides are TGCGCCAGCAGTCAGGCAGGGGCGACGCGAGGCTACACCTTC. The whole variable domain, remainder taken from reference TRBV5-1 and TRBJ1-2, is KAGVTQTPRYLIKTRGQQVTLSCSPISGHRSVSWYQQTPGQGLQFLFEYFSETQRNKGNFPGRFSGRQFSNSRSEMNVSTLELGDSALYLCASSQAGATRGYTFGSGTRLTVV.

The chain has TRBV5-1 and TRBJ1-1, with a possible D match to TRBD1 (6 bases). The CDR3 length is 13 residues. V was clipped by 5 bases and J by 4 bases, with 12 bases between them. In germline, CDR1 is SGHRS, CDR2 YFSETQ. CDR3 residues: CASRRSGVTEAFF. The CDR3, as DNA: TGCGCCAGCAGACGTTCAGGGGTCACTGAAGCTTTCTTT.

V and J are TRBV7-9 and TRBJ2-1; 10 nucleotides align to TRBD2. V lost 7 bases and J lost 4; bases outside the gene matches: 7. Germline V gene data show CDR1 as SEHNR and CDR2 as FQNEAQ (reference sequence). The CDR3 totals 15 residues. This CDR3 reads CASTARTSGYNEQFF. CDR3 DNA sequence: TGTGCCAGCACCGCCAGGACTAGCGGATACAATGAGCAGTTCTTC. The variable domain in full, completed from reference TRBV7-9 and TRBJ2-1, reads DTGVSQNPRHKITKRGQNVTFRCDPISEHNRLYWYRQTLGQGPEFLTYFQNEAQLEKSRLLSDRFSAERPKGSFSTLEIQRTEQGDSAMYLCASTARTSGYNEQFFGPGTRLTVL.

The chain joins TRBV5-4 to TRBJ2-7; tentative D call: TRBD2 (6 bases). Germline V gene data show CDR1 as SGHNT and CDR2 as YYREEE (reference sequence). With 0 bases removed from V and 0 bases from J, the gap between germline ends came to 13 bases. This CDR3 contains 16 residues. The CDR3 sequence is CASSLVGGISSYEQYF. For the CDR3, the DNA is TGTGCCAGCAGCTTGGTAGGCGGGATAAGCTCCTACGAGCAGTACTTC.

The J gene is TRBJ1-2, the V gene TRBV11-2; D is unresolved. The germline gives CDR1 SGHAT, CDR2 FQNNGV. Trimming took 1 base from V and 6 from J, leaving 15 bases between them. The CDR3 has 15 residues. CDR3 sequence: CASSLVTGWRNGYTF. CDR3 sequence (DNA): TGTGCCAGCAGCTTAGTAACGGGGTGGAGGAATGGCTACACCTTC.

The chain carries TRBV10-3 and TRBJ2-4; no reliable D call. Germline V CDR1 and CDR2: ENHRY, SYGVKD. Trimming removed 0 bases at V and 2 bases at J, with 14 bases between. This CDR3 has 17 amino acids. DNA of the CDR3: TGTGCCATCAGTGAGTCGAGTCTAGTGGTCCCCAAAAACATTCAGTACTTC. Translating it yields CAISESSLVVPKNIQYF.

This clone was observed a single time. V and J are TRBV18 and TRBJ1-5, with 8 positions matching TRBD1. Germline CDR1 and CDR2: KGHSH and LQKENI. This CDR3 spans 15 amino acids. V shed 4 bases, J shed 7 bases, and the junction held 9 bases outside the gene matches. The CDR3, as DNA: TGTGCCAGCTCACTCGCCCAGGGGGCCGAACAGCCCCAGCATTTT. This gives the protein CASSLAQGAEQPQHF.

The V and J genes are TRBV3-1 (or the pseudogene TRBV3-2) and TRBJ2-1; 14 positions agree with TRBD2. The V segment lost 2 bases and the J segment 8 bases; nucleotides outside the gene matches: 8. The germline V gene encodes CDR1 LGHDT and CDR2 YNNKEL (reference sequence). CDR3 length: 17 residues. CDR3 sequence (DNA): TGTGCCAGCAGCCAACCGACTAGCGGGAGGGCCGATGATGAGCAGTTCTTC. This codes for CASSQPTSGRADDEQFF.

The rearrangement joins TRBV7-9 to TRBJ2-7; 9 bases are shared with TRBD1. V was clipped by 4 bases and J by 2 bases; unmatched bases: 6. The CDR3 runs to 15 residues. In germline, CDR1 is SEHNR, CDR2 FQNEAQ (reference sequence). CDR3 nucleotide sequence: TGTGCCAGCAGCTCGTGGACAGGGGTCACCTACGAGCAGTACTTC. It is translated as CASSSWTGVTYEQYF.

The chain is built from TRBV7-3 and TRBJ2-1; D remains unclear. The CDR3 consists of 13 residues. The germline V and J ends were trimmed by 0 bases and 8 bases, with 8 bases remaining between them. CDR1 and CDR2 (germline): SGHTA, FQGTGA. Here the CDR3 DNA reads TGTGCCAGCAGCTTAACGCGGCATGATGAGCAGTTCTTC. The encoded protein is CASSLTRHDEQFF.

This sequence joins TRBV5-1 and TRBJ1-1; perhaps TRBD1 as D (5 bases). From germline, CDR1 is SGHRS and CDR2 YFSETQ. The CDR3 runs 14 residues. Trimming cost V 5 bases and J 0 bases, with 11 bases left between them. The CDR3 DNA reads as TGCGCCAGCAGTGAAGGGGTTATGAACACTGAAGCTTTCTTT. Translation: CASSEGVMNTEAFF.

This rearrangement joins TRBV11-3 to TRBJ2-2; TRBD2 matches 10 bases. Germline assignment: CDR1 SGHNT and CDR2 YENEEA. Losses at the gene ends were 4 bases for V and 3 bases for J; bases not matched to a gene: 2. The CDR3 spans 15 residues. This chain's CDR3 is CASSSSGSHTGELFF. The CDR3 nucleotides read TGTGCCAGCAGCTCTAGCGGGAGCCACACCGGGGAGCTGTTTTTT.

There are a few counts of this clone. CDR3 coding DNA: TGTGCCAGCAGCTCCATGACAGACGGTAACGAAAAACTGTTTTTT. This codes for CASSSMTDGNEKLFF. The V call is TRBV5-4, the J call TRBJ1-4, with a possible D match to TRBD1 (5 bases). The CDR3 is 15 residues long. Trimming removed 3 bases at V and 8 bases at J, with 17 bases between. CDR1 and CDR2 (germline): SGHNT, YYREEE (reference sequence).

The V gene is TRBV19, the J gene TRBJ2-1; D gene uncertain. The CDR3 length is 13 residues. V was trimmed by 3 bases and J by 7 bases, leaving 10 bases between them. Germline V CDR1 and CDR2: LNHDA, SQIVND (reference sequence). The CDR3, as DNA: TGTGCCAGTAGTATGAAGAGAGCAAATGAGCAGTTCTTC. This encodes CASSMKRANEQFF.

The table lists this clone with a count of one. The rearrangement links TRBV12-2 to TRBJ1-2; the table's TRBD1 call for D was not verified on the DNA. TRBV12-2 is designated a pseudogene. The CDR3 runs 16 residues. CDR3 nucleotides: TGTGCAAGTCGCGGACCCGGACAGCGTCTCCACTATGGCTACACCTTC. Its protein product is CASRGPGQRLHYGYTF.

The rearrangement links TRBV5-1 to TRBJ2-1; the D gene is possibly TRBD1 (5 bases). The V and J ends lost 0 bases and 4 bases respectively, with 11 bases between them. The CDR3 totals 15 residues. CDR1 SGHRS and CDR2 YFSETQ come from the germline V gene. The CDR3 loop reads CASSLVPDIYNEQFF. The DNA of the CDR3 is TGCGCCAGCAGCTTGGTGCCGGACATTTACAATGAGCAGTTCTTC.

This clone showed up just once. DNA of the CDR3: TGCGCCAGCAGCTGCCGGACAGGGGCTCAACAAGAGACCCAGTACTTC. Its protein product is CASSCRTGAQQETQYF. The rearrangement joins TRBV5-1 to TRBJ2-5; 9 positions match TRBD1. Looked up from germline, CDR1 is SGHRS and CDR2 is YFSETQ. This CDR3 is built from 16 residues. The V segment lost 3 bases and the J segment 2 bases; nucleotides outside the gene matches: 8.

J is TRBJ2-3 and V is TRBV6-2 or TRBV6-3; 13 bases fit TRBD2. V dropped 2 bases and J dropped 2; count of bases not matched to a gene: 1. There are 16 residues in the CDR3. Looked up from germline, CDR1 is MNHEY and CDR2 is SVGEGT. CDR3 nucleotides: TGTGCCAGCAGTTACGGGACTAGCGGGGACACAGATACGCAGTATTTT. Its protein is CASSYGTSGDTDTQYF.

The chain employs TRBV5-4 and TRBJ1-4, with 11 positions matching TRBD1. The J segment lost 7 bases and the V segment lost 4 bases, leaving 9 bases of the junction unmatched. CDR1 SGHNT and CDR2 YYREEE come from the germline V gene (reference sequence). The CDR3 runs 16 residues. The CDR3 nucleotides are TGTGCCAGCAGCATCATGTCCGGGACAGGGGGTGAAAAACTGTTTTTT. Protein product: CASSIMSGTGGEKLFF.

J is TRBJ1-3 and V is TRBV4-1; unclear D gene. V lost 6 bases and J lost 2, with 14 bases in between. Germline V gene lookup returns CDR1 MGHRA and CDR2 YSYEKL. The CDR3 has 15 residues. The CDR3 loop reads CASSLRGGTGNTIYF. CDR3 in DNA: TGCGCCAGCAGTCTACGGGGAGGCACTGGAAACACCATATATTTT.

The chain joins TRBV5-4 to TRBJ2-7; D perhaps matches TRBD2 (5 bases). Germline CDR1 SGHNT, CDR2 YYREEE (reference sequence). This CDR3 is built from 14 residues. Trimming removed 5 bases from V and 1 base from J, with 13 bases in between. The CDR3, as DNA: TGTGCCAGCAGTTCCGGCGGGTTATCCTACGAGCAGTACTTC. It translates to CASSSGGLSYEQYF.

The rearrangement joins TRBV7-2 to TRBJ2-5; TRBD2 matches at 9 bases. V trimming: 4 bases; J trimming: 7 bases; junction bases outside the gene matches: 4. The CDR3 is 13 amino acids. Germline CDR1 is SGHTA and CDR2 is FQGNSA. The CDR3 sequence is CASSSRGGVTQYF. As DNA, the CDR3 is TGTGCCAGCAGCTCGCGGGGGGGCGTGACCCAGTACTTC.

The chain is built from TRBV6-5 and TRBJ1-1; no firm D call. The germline V gene has CDR1 MNHEY and CDR2 SVGAGI. V was clipped by 6 bases and J by 0 bases, with 11 bases between them. This CDR3 contains 14 residues. The CDR3 nucleotides are TGTGCCAGCAGGTCTCAGGCTATGAACACTGAAGCTTTCTTT. Its translation: CASRSQAMNTEAFF.

The chain uses TRBV6-5 and TRBJ2-7; 10 nucleotides match TRBD2. With 0 bases clipped from V and 4 bases from J, the junction kept 3 bases outside the gene matches. The V gene's germline CDR1 is MNHEY and CDR2 SVGAGI. The CDR3 length is 15 residues. In nucleotides, the CDR3 is TGTGCCAGCAGTTACTCAAGGGGACTAGCGTACGAGCAGTACTTC. Protein product: CASSYSRGLAYEQYF.

The V gene is TRBV7-3, the J gene TRBJ2-1; 9 bases are shared with TRBD2. Germline V gene sequence: CDR1 SGHTA, CDR2 FQGTGA. This CDR3 contains 15 residues. Germline trimming cut 2 bases from V and 3 bases from J; bases unmatched to any gene: 2. As DNA, the CDR3 is TGTGCCAGCAGCTTACTAGCGGGGAACTACAATGAGCAGTTCTTC. The encoded protein is CASSLLAGNYNEQFF.

The V gene is TRBV20-1, the J gene TRBJ1-2, with D tentatively TRBD1 (6 bases). V shed 3 bases and J shed 4 bases, with 18 bases lying between them. Looked up from germline, CDR1 is DFQATT and CDR2 is SNEGSKA (reference sequence). The CDR3 extends over 15 amino acids. The chain's CDR3 is CSASLRGGAIYGYTF. For the CDR3, the DNA is TGCAGTGCTAGTCTCAGGGGTGGGGCCATCTATGGCTACACCTTC.

The chain employs TRBV11-2 and TRBJ2-7; D is perhaps TRBD2 (6 bases). Trimming shortened V by 3 bases and J by 2 bases, and 14 bases separated the two germline ends. Per germline, CDR1 SGHAT and CDR2 FQNNGV. The CDR3 extends over 15 amino acids. The CDR3 nucleotides are TGTGCCAGCAGCTTCGGAACTAGCTCCGCCTACGAGCAGTACTTC. Residues: CASSFGTSSAYEQYF.

This chain connects TRBV9 to TRBJ2-7; no clear D gene. V dropped 4 bases and J dropped 5 bases, with 13 bases sitting between them. The CDR3 spans 13 residues. Looked up from germline, CDR1 is SGDLS and CDR2 is YYNGEE. CDR3 sequence: CASSRNSPHEQYF. The DNA for the CDR3 is TGTGCCAGCAGCCGAAATAGCCCTCACGAGCAGTACTTC.

The chain uses TRBV10-3 and TRBJ2-5; no clear D gene. Between the trimmed V and J ends, which lost 0 bases and 5 bases, there was a span of 4 bases. The CDR3 has 12 amino acids. Germline lookup yields CDR1 ENHRY and CDR2 SYGVKD. This CDR3 is CAISESSETQYF. The CDR3 region has the DNA TGTGCCATCAGTGAGTCGAGTGAGACCCAGTACTTC.

The chain combines TRBV12-3 or TRBV12-4 with TRBJ1-1; possibly TRBD1 for D (6 bases). The CDR3 length is 13 residues. V dropped 6 bases and J dropped 10 bases, with 18 bases sitting between them. The CDR3 protein is CASSPAGGEGAFF. CDR3 bases: TGTGCCAGCAGCCCGGCGGGGGGCGAAGGAGCTTTCTTT.

The V and J genes are TRBV11-2 and TRBJ1-2; 8 bases line up with TRBD1. CDR3 length: 14 amino acids. The V and J ends lost 5 bases and 4 bases, in that order; junction bases with no gene match: 6. Per germline, CDR1 SGHAT and CDR2 FQNNGV. CDR3 sequence: CASSPGDRSYGYTF. The CDR3 coding sequence is TGTGCCAGCAGCCCCGGGGACAGGAGCTATGGCTACACCTTC.